The clone carrying this TCR beta chain was counted many times. This CDR3 is built from 15 residues. V gave up 4 bases and J gave up 3 bases, with 13 bases separating them. Germline lookup yields CDR1 SGHTA and CDR2 FQGNSA. Unique molecular identifiers were affixed to single, distinct cDNA molecules. Each CDR3 protein gets one entry after TCRdb re-called the 5' RACE reads with MiXCR. The sample carries more than 30,000 distinct CDR3 sequences, under 6.5% recorded once. This record comes from a study of early T cells in non-severe SARS-CoV-2 infection. The chain is built from TRBV7-2 and TRBJ2-1; maybe TRBD2 (6 bases). Material: whole blood. The sequence came from an adult who was a healthcare worker with PCR-confirmed SARS-CoV-2 infection or an uninfected control (not recorded which). DNA for the CDR3: TGTGCCAGCAGCTCGGGACTTCCGTACTACAATGAGCAGTTCTTC. This translates into CASSSGLPYYNEQFF.